The 10 T cell receptor beta chains given below trace back to one sample, sequenced in a study of T cell repertoires in cytomegalovirus infection. TCRdb independently ran MiXCR on the reads; one entry per CDR3 protein. Here the sample spans some 150,000 distinct CDR3 sequences, about 6% being singletons. Source material: PBMCs. These TCRs come from a human donor in good health (CMV status not recorded). Some clones in this sample may be carry-over from other donors' samples.

Ten or more counts support this clonotype. The CDR3 bases are TGTGCCAGCAGTCCCTCGGGACTAGCGGGGGCCACGGGAGATACGCAGTATTTT. Protein: CASSPSGLAGATGDTQYF. The chain combines TRBV7-2 with TRBJ2-3; TRBD2 matches at 14 bases. V lost 6 bases and J lost 5; bases outside the gene matches: 13. CDR1 is SGHTA, CDR2 FQGNSA, per germline. CDR3 length equals 18 residues. The variable domain in full, with the rest retrieved from reference TRBV7-2 and TRBJ2-3, is GAGVSQSPSNKVTEKGKDVELRCDPISGHTALYWYRQSLGQGLEFLIYFQGNSAPDKSGLPSDRFSAERTGGSVSTLTIQRTQQEDSAVYLCASSPSGLAGATGDTQYFGPGTRLTVL.

This clonotype was counted ten times or more. J is TRBJ2-4 and V is TRBV7-2; D is perhaps TRBD1 or TRBD2 (5 bases each). The length of the CDR3 is 15 residues. CDR1 is SGHTA and CDR2 is FQGNSA in the germline V gene. Trimming stripped 5 bases from V and 0 bases from J, with 11 bases between. CDR3 residues: CASSRRGVAKNIQYF. CDR3 DNA: TGTGCCAGCAGCCGGCGAGGGGTAGCCAAAAACATTCAGTACTTC. Based on the CDR3 plus reference TRBV7-2 and TRBJ2-4, the full variable domain is GAGVSQSPSNKVTEKGKDVELRCDPISGHTALYWYRQSLGQGLEFLIYFQGNSAPDKSGLPSDRFSAERTGGSVSTLTIQRTQQEDSAVYLCASSRRGVAKNIQYFGAGTRLSVL.

The table lists this clonotype with many counts. The rearrangement links TRBV7-3 to TRBJ2-3; TRBD2 might be the D (7 bases). The CDR3 runs 16 residues. Germline V gives CDR1 SGHTA, CDR2 FQGTGA. Trimming cost V 5 bases and J 0 bases, with 15 bases left between them. CDR3 sequence: CASSPDSGASTDTQYF. The CDR3 bases are TGTGCCAGCAGCCCGGACAGCGGGGCTAGCACAGATACGCAGTATTTT.

This clonotype was observed many times. This chain joins TRBV6-2 or TRBV6-3 and TRBJ2-7; no firm D call. Trimming took off 2 bases at V and 2 bases at J, with 16 bases between the two ends. This CDR3 has 16 amino acids. Germline assignment: CDR1 MNHEY and CDR2 SVGEGT. CDR3 sequence (DNA): TGTGCCAGCAGTTACAACTTGGAAAGGAAGGCCTACGAGCAGTACTTC. Encoded protein: CASSYNLERKAYEQYF.

The table lists this clonotype with many counts. The CDR3 DNA reads as TGCGCCAGCAGCCAAGAGGTTCAGGCGGGACTAGCGGGTGAGCAGTTCTTC. Translation gives CASSQEVQAGLAGEQFF. V is TRBV4-3 and J is TRBJ2-1; 12 bases align to TRBD2. This CDR3 has 17 residues. J was trimmed by 9 bases and V by 0 bases; bases with no gene match: 9. Germline assignment: CDR1 LGHNA and CDR2 YSLEER.

DNA of the CDR3: TGCAGCGTTGAGGCCGAGCAGTCTGAAAAACTGTTTTTT. It encodes CSVEAEQSEKLFF. V is TRBV29-1 and J is TRBJ1-4; D gene uncertain. V lost 3 bases, J lost 7 bases, and 12 bases lay in between. Germline V gene data show CDR1 as SQVTM and CDR2 as ANQGSEA. CDR3 size: 13 residues.

At least ten counts were recorded for this clonotype. The chain recombines TRBV7-2 with TRBJ2-6; 10 bases agree with TRBD2. From germline, CDR1 is SGHTA and CDR2 FQGNSA. CDR3 length equals 19 residues. V shed 0 bases, J shed 3 bases, and the junction held 8 bases outside the gene matches. CDR3 sequence reads: CASSLALLSGGDGANVLTF. CDR3 nucleotides: TGTGCCAGCAGCTTAGCCTTGTTGAGCGGGGGGGATGGGGCCAACGTCCTGACTTTC.

This clonotype was picked up many times. The chain uses TRBV7-2 and TRBJ1-5, with no clear D. The germline V gene encodes CDR1 SGHTA and CDR2 FQGNSA. The CDR3 covers 17 residues. V gave up 0 bases and J gave up 0 bases, with 12 bases separating them. The CDR3 DNA sequence: TGTGCCAGCAGCTTAGCGCGGGCAGTCAATAGCAATCAGCCCCAGCATTTT. The encoded protein is CASSLARAVNSNQPQHF.

This clonotype was detected ten times or more. The gene calls are TRBV2 and TRBJ1-2, with no clear D. The V end lost 1 base, the J end lost 6 bases, and 9 bases lay between the germline ends. Germline V gives CDR1 SNHLY, CDR2 FYNNEI. There are 13 residues in the CDR3. The CDR3 DNA reads TGTGCCAGCAGTGAAGGTGGAAGAGATGGCTACACCTTC. Its protein is CASSEGGRDGYTF.

This clonotype was detected only a few times. CDR3 in amino acids: CSVRTGGEDTQYF. The CDR3 region has the DNA TGCAGCGTGCGGACAGGGGGAGAAGATACGCAGTATTTT. The gene calls are TRBV29-1 and TRBJ2-3; 10 bases match TRBD1. Germline assignment: CDR1 SQVTM and CDR2 ANQGSEA. Unmatched junction bases numbered 5, after V lost 6 bases and J lost 5 bases. The CDR3 length is 13 residues.